This T cell receptor (beta chain) is from a study of lymphopenia after photon versus proton radiotherapy. This clone was detected once. The target antigen is unknown. Profiled with immunoSEQ multiplex PCR; TCRdb holds only in-frame clones, not every one. The table lists 70,000 or so clones, under 95% of them singletons. Study results and limitations: Oligoclonal CD8+ Temra expansion after nadir drove photon patients' diversity drop. Only patients who died were analyzed for survival; proton advantage is unproven. Photon-treated patients lost naive T cells and TCR diversity; proton-treated stayed stable. In patients who died, overall survival fell as post-nadir TCR diversity dropped more.

The CDR3 has 13 amino acids. The ends were cut back, 3 bases at V and 1 base at J, with 9 bases in the middle. Germline V gene data show CDR1 as GTSNPN and CDR2 as SVGIG (reference sequence). The receptor's source is a woman between 40 and 50 years old with cholangiocarcinoma. The sequenced sample was peripheral blood, obtained from a patient treated with photon-based radiotherapy. The J gene is TRBJ1-1, the V gene TRBV30; D gene uncertain. Here the CDR3 DNA reads TGTGCCTGGAGCGCTGGATGGAACACTGAAGCTTTCTTT. Encoded protein: CAWSAGWNTEAFF.